The present T cell receptor beta chain was sequenced within a study of patients and donors after allogeneic stem cell transplantation. TCRdb analysed the RT-PCR reads with MiXCR anew, one entry per CDR3 protein. This sample has about 200,000 distinct CDR3 sequences; around two fifths occur once, and the top ten carry around 10%. Trimming pared 1 base from V and 0 bases from J, leaving 10 bases between. The CDR3 is 15 amino acids. J is TRBJ2-7 and V is TRBV12-3 or TRBV12-4; D is uncertain. The sequence came from a human donor who was either an allogeneic HSCT recipient or a stem cell or donor lymphocyte infusion donor (not recorded which). It is not recorded whose cells these are; they may come from a transplant donor. The sequenced sample was blood, either unsorted or a sorted T cell fraction (not recorded which). CDR3 region: CASSLGPVNSYEQYF. DNA for the CDR3: TGTGCCAGCAGTTTAGGTCCCGTAAACTCCTACGAGCAGTACTTC.